What follows are 29 T cell receptor beta chains derived from one specimen sequenced in a study of control samples from healthy donors and cancer patients. The assay was immunoSEQ multiplex PCR, and TCRdb's table has in-frame clones only and misses some. The sample has around 190,000 clones; roughly 92% are singletons. The sample taken for sequencing was blood. These receptors all come from a man younger than 40 in good health.

CDR3 sequence (DNA): TGTGCCAGCAGTTTATATCCGGGAGGAAGCACAGATACGCAGTATTTT. Its translation: CASSLYPGGSTDTQYF. V and J are TRBV27 and TRBJ2-3; 7 bases line up with TRBD2. The germline gives CDR1 MNHEY, CDR2 SMNVEV (reference sequence). The CDR3 consists of 16 residues. V lost 1 base to trimming and J lost 0 bases; unmatched junction nucleotides: 4.

This chain connects TRBV7-2 to TRBJ2-5, with a weak D call TRBD2 (5 bases). Germline loops: CDR1 SGHTA, CDR2 FQGNSA. Trimming took 5 bases from V and 4 from J, leaving 20 bases between them. The CDR3 is made up of 16 amino acids. CDR3 nucleotides: TGTGCCAGCAGCCCCTCCCGGGGTCGGTTAAGAGAGACCCAGTACTTC. Amino acid sequence: CASSPSRGRLRETQYF.

The chain couples TRBV9 to TRBJ2-6; D unclear. CDR3 size: 14 residues. With 0 bases removed from V and 5 bases from J, the gap between germline ends came to 6 bases. In germline, CDR1 is SGDLS, CDR2 YYNGEE. CDR3 bases: TGTGCCAGCAGCGTAGCTGACAGGGCCAACGTCCTGACTTTC. Amino acids: CASSVADRANVLTF.

V usage is TRBV6-1 and J usage is TRBJ1-2, with D possibly matching TRBD1 (5 bases). Germline CDR1 is MNHNS and CDR2 is SASEGT. The ends were cut back, 1 base at V and 2 bases at J, with 14 bases in the middle. CDR3 length equals 16 residues. CDR3 sequence: CASSEGFGRTNYGYTF. CDR3 nucleotide sequence: TGTGCCAGCAGTGAAGGATTCGGACGGACAAACTATGGCTACACCTTC.

This clone showed up just once. The chain is built from TRBV24-1 and TRBJ2-5; 7 bases align to TRBD2. J was trimmed by 2 bases and V by 3 bases; bases with no gene match: 8. This CDR3 contains 16 residues. CDR1 KGHDR and CDR2 SFDVKD come from the germline V gene. The CDR3 DNA follows: TGTGCCACCAGTGATCCGAGTAGCGGGTCACAAGAGACCCAGTACTTC. Its protein is CATSDPSSGSQETQYF.

The CDR3 DNA follows: TGTGCCAGCAGCCACGACAGGGTGGATGAGCAGTTCTTC. Amino acids: CASSHDRVDEQFF. The chain joins TRBV4-2 to TRBJ2-1; 7 bases line up with TRBD1. The germline gives CDR1 LGHNA, CDR2 YNFKEQ. The CDR3 sequence is 13 residues long. The V gene end was trimmed by 3 bases and the J gene end by 8 bases; junction bases not matched to a gene: 4.

This clone occurred a few times. The gene calls are TRBV30 and TRBJ2-1; a possible D gene is TRBD2 (6 bases). V lost 2 bases and J lost 7, with 12 bases in between. CDR3 length: 13 residues. Germline loops: CDR1 GTSNPN, CDR2 SVGIG (reference sequence). Here the CDR3 reads CAWSNILANEQFF. DNA for the CDR3: TGTGCCTGGAGTAATATACTAGCAAATGAGCAGTTCTTC.

By share of the sample, this clone is medium-sized. This chain uses TRBV28 with TRBJ1-2; D unclear. The CDR3 spans 13 residues. Germline values: CDR1 MDHEN, CDR2 SYDVKM. The germline V and J ends were trimmed by 1 base and 4 bases, with 7 bases remaining between them. The CDR3 bases are TGTGCCAGCAGTTTATTGGGCAGCTATGGCTACACCTTC. It encodes CASSLLGSYGYTF.

J is TRBJ2-1 and V is TRBV11-2, with 11 positions matching TRBD2. V was pared by 5 bases and J by 8 bases, with 8 bases of the junction left unmatched. Germline lookup yields CDR1 SGHAT and CDR2 FQNNGV. The CDR3 consists of 15 residues. CDR3 DNA: TGTGCCAGCAGCCGGGGGACTAGCGGTATCGATGAGCAGTTCTTC. This gives the protein CASSRGTSGIDEQFF.

The rearrangement joins TRBV5-5 to TRBJ1-1; D ambiguous. This CDR3 spans 13 amino acids. Germline CDR1 reads SGHKS; CDR2 reads YYEKEE (reference sequence). V lost 0 bases to trimming and J lost 2 bases, with 5 bases between them. The CDR3 sequence is CASSLVDNTEAFF. The CDR3 nucleotides are TGTGCCAGCAGCTTGGTGGACAACACTGAAGCTTTCTTT.

The rearrangement joins TRBV7-2 to TRBJ2-4; 7 bases are a match to TRBD1. The germline gives CDR1 SGHTA, CDR2 FQGNSA. The ends lost 6 bases at V and 6 bases at J; junction bases unmatched: 11. The CDR3 extends over 15 amino acids. CDR3 sequence: CASSPRQGVGNIQYF. CDR3 bases: TGTGCCAGCAGTCCTCGCCAGGGGGTAGGAAACATTCAGTACTTC.

CDR3 sequence reads: CASSFQDTEAFF. CDR3 DNA: TGTGCCAGCAGCTTCCAGGACACTGAAGCTTTCTTT. The gene calls are TRBV7-9 and TRBJ1-1; D is undetermined. The germline V and J ends were trimmed by 3 bases and 3 bases, with 5 bases remaining between them. Germline V lookup: CDR1 SEHNR, CDR2 FQNEAQ (reference sequence). This CDR3 is 12 amino acids long.

The V call is TRBV11-2, the J call TRBJ2-5; D possibly uses TRBD1 or TRBD2 (5 bases each). CDR3 size: 15 residues. Per germline, CDR1 SGHAT and CDR2 FQNNGV. Trimming took 2 bases from V and 4 from J, leaving 14 bases between them. The CDR3 spells CASSLIREGTETQYF. CDR3 nucleotide sequence: TGTGCCAGCAGCTTAATAAGAGAGGGGACAGAGACCCAGTACTTC.

The chain couples TRBV10-2 to TRBJ2-7; tentative D call: TRBD1 (6 bases). This CDR3 comprises 15 residues. Germline CDR1 is WSHSY and CDR2 is SAAADI. V was pared by 3 bases and J by 1 base, with 13 bases between. This chain's CDR3 is CASSDRGVPSYEQYF. CDR3 bases: TGCGCCAGCAGTGACAGGGGCGTACCGTCCTACGAGCAGTACTTC.

CDR3: CASSLQGVQDEQYF. The CDR3 DNA reads as TGTGCCAGCAGCCTTCAGGGGGTTCAGGACGAGCAGTACTTC. The chain employs TRBV7-3 and TRBJ2-7; the match to TRBD1 covers 7 bases. Germline lookup yields CDR1 SGHTA and CDR2 FQGTGA. The CDR3 loop spans 14 amino acids. The V and J ends lost 5 bases and 5 bases, in that order; junction bases with no gene match: 9.

The J gene is TRBJ2-3, the V gene TRBV10-3, with no clear D. V was trimmed by 10 bases and J by 5 bases, leaving 10 bases between them. There are 11 residues in the CDR3. Germline assignment: CDR1 ENHRY and CDR2 SYGVKD. For the CDR3, the DNA is TGTGCCAAAAGGCCCTTAGATACGCAGTATTTT. It is translated as CAKRPLDTQYF.

V usage is TRBV10-3 and J usage is TRBJ2-7; tentative D call: TRBD2 (6 bases). CDR1 ENHRY and CDR2 SYGVKD come from the germline V gene. V lost 2 bases and J lost 3, with 8 bases in between. The CDR3 spans 13 residues. Here the CDR3 reads CAISEGGIYEQYF. Written as DNA, the CDR3 is TGTGCCATCAGTGAGGGCGGGATCTACGAGCAGTACTTC.

The V and J genes are TRBV10-3 and TRBJ2-2, with 9 bases matching TRBD1. The junction had 5 bases not matched to a gene; V was cut back by 1 base and J by 5 bases. The CDR3 is 16 residues long. Germline V gene lookup returns CDR1 ENHRY and CDR2 SYGVKD. The CDR3 DNA reads TGTGCCATCAGTGAGTTGGGACAGGGAGTAACCGGGGAGCTGTTTTTT. As protein: CAISELGQGVTGELFF.

The chain employs TRBV5-1 and TRBJ1-1; D possibly corresponds to TRBD1 (5 bases). V was trimmed by 0 bases and J by 2 bases, leaving 11 bases between them. The CDR3 has 15 amino acids. Germline values: CDR1 SGHRS, CDR2 YFSETQ. The DNA of the CDR3 is TGCGCCAGCAGCTTGGCGACGGGGCCTAACACTGAAGCTTTCTTT. It specifies CASSLATGPNTEAFF.

This rearrangement joins TRBV6-5 to TRBJ2-7; D is tentatively TRBD1 or TRBD2 (6 bases each). V was clipped by 6 bases and J by 2 bases, with 11 bases between them. Germline loops: CDR1 MNHEY, CDR2 SVGAGI. The CDR3 loop spans 13 amino acids. CDR3 region: CASRIGGPYEQYF. As DNA, the CDR3 is TGTGCCAGCAGGATTGGGGGGCCCTACGAGCAGTACTTC.

The J gene is TRBJ1-4, the V gene TRBV14; possible D gene TRBD1, 5 bases. Trimming took off 0 bases at V and 0 bases at J, with 14 bases between the two ends. CDR1 is SGHDN and CDR2 is FVKESK in the germline V gene. This CDR3 is 18 amino acids long. CDR3 sequence: CASSQDRTGHATNEKLFF. DNA for the CDR3: TGTGCCAGCAGCCAAGATAGAACAGGCCATGCAACTAATGAAAAACTGTTTTTT.

This chain links TRBV7-8 with TRBJ1-4; 10 nucleotides align to TRBD1. The CDR3 sequence is 15 residues long. V lost 5 bases to trimming and J lost 7 bases; unmatched junction nucleotides: 7. Germline V CDR1 and CDR2: SGHVS, FQNEAQ. The CDR3 loop reads CASSRRDRGFEKLFF. The CDR3 region has the DNA TGTGCCAGCAGCCGCCGGGACAGGGGTTTTGAAAAACTGTTTTTT. The entire variable domain, with the rest obtained from reference TRBV7-8 and TRBJ1-4, is as follows: GAGVSQSPRYKVAKRGQDVALRCDPISGHVSLFWYQQALGQGPEFLTYFQNEAQLDKSGLPSDRFFAERPEGSVSTLKIQRTQQEDSAVYLCASSRRDRGFEKLFFGSGTQLSVL.

Here the CDR3 reads CASSQGTSISYEQYF. For the CDR3, the DNA is TGTGCCAGCAGCCAAGGGACTAGCATCTCCTACGAGCAGTACTTC. This chain connects TRBV4-2 to TRBJ2-7; TRBD2 matches at 8 bases. The V segment lost 1 base and the J segment 0 bases; nucleotides outside the gene matches: 2. This CDR3 is 15 amino acids long. Germline-derived CDR1 and CDR2 are LGHNA and YNFKEQ.

This clone was recorded once. J is TRBJ1-2 and V is TRBV5-4; D uncertain. CDR3 length equals 13 residues. The germline gives CDR1 SGHNT, CDR2 YYREEE (reference sequence). V was shortened by 0 bases and J by 4 bases, with 7 bases between the two germline ends. The CDR3 nucleotides read TGTGCCAGCAGCTTGGAACAGATCTATGGCTACACCTTC. Translation: CASSLEQIYGYTF.

The chain links TRBV9 to TRBJ2-5; D gene unclear. The CDR3 spans 14 residues. V shed 4 bases and J shed 5 bases, with 15 bases lying between them. From germline, CDR1 is SGDLS and CDR2 YYNGEE. The DNA for the CDR3 is TGTGCCAGCAGCTCCTCCGGTTGGCGGGAGACCCAGTACTTC. Amino acid sequence: CASSSSGWRETQYF.

V is TRBV4-2 and J is TRBJ2-1; TRBD1 might be the D (6 bases). The CDR3 has 15 residues. CDR1 and CDR2 (germline): LGHNA, YNFKEQ. V lost 0 bases and J 1 base, leaving 7 bases between the germline ends. In DNA, the CDR3 is TGTGCCAGCAGCCAAGATAGGGGGTCCTACAATGAGCAGTTCTTC. It yields the protein CASSQDRGSYNEQFF.

The rearrangement links TRBV18 to TRBJ1-5; the D is unclear. This CDR3 region has 13 residues. The V gene's germline CDR1 is KGHSH and CDR2 LQKENI. The V gene lost 5 bases and the J gene lost 3 bases, with 8 bases spanning the gap. In nucleotides, the CDR3 is TGTGCCAGCTCATCGGGTTTCAATCAGCCCCAGCATTTT. Protein product: CASSSGFNQPQHF.

The genes are TRBV6-6 and TRBJ1-2; tentatively, D is TRBD1 (5 bases). Trimming shortened V by 6 bases and J by 8 bases, and 16 bases separated the two germline ends. The CDR3 extends over 13 amino acids. The V gene's germline CDR1 is MNHNY and CDR2 SVGAGI (reference sequence). The CDR3 is CASSPITTEGYTF. CDR3 DNA sequence: TGTGCCAGCAGCCCCATAACGACAGAAGGCTACACCTTC.

The rearrangement joins TRBV7-6 to TRBJ1-2; unclear D gene. The V gene's germline CDR1 is SGHVS and CDR2 FNYEAQ. Trimming shortened V by 2 bases and J by 8 bases, and 15 bases separated the two germline ends. The CDR3 extends over 14 amino acids. The CDR3 sequence is CASSLRVGIGGYTF. The CDR3 DNA reads TGTGCCAGCAGCTTACGAGTAGGAATCGGGGGCTACACCTTC.